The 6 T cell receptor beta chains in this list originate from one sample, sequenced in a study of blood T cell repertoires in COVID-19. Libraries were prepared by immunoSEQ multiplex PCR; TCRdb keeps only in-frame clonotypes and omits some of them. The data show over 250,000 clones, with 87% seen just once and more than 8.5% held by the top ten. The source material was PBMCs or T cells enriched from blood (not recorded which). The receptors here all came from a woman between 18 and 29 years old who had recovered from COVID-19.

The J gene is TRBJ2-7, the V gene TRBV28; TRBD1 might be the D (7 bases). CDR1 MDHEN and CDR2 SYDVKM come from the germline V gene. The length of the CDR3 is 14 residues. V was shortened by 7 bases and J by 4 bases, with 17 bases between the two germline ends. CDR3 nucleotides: TGTGCCAGCAACCTTCCCGGGGGACAGTACGAGCAGTACTTC. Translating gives CASNLPGGQYEQYF.

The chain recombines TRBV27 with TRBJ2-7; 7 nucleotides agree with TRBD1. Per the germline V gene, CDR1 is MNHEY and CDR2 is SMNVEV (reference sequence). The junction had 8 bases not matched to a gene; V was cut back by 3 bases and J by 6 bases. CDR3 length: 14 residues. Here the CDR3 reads CASSFKTGAIEQYF. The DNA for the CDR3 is TGTGCCAGCAGTTTTAAAACAGGGGCTATCGAGCAGTACTTC.

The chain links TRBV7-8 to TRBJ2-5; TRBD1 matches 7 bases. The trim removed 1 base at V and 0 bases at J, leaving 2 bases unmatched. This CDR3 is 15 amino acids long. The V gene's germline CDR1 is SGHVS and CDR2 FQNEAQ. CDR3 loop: CASSLVGTDQETQYF. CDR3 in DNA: TGTGCCAGCAGCTTAGTTGGGACAGACCAAGAGACCCAGTACTTC.

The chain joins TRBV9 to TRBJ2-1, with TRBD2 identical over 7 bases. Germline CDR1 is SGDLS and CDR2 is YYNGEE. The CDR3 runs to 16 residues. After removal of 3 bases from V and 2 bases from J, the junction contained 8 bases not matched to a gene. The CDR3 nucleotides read TGTGCCAGCAGCGAGCCGGGGACTACCGCCTACAATGAGCAGTTCTTC. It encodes CASSEPGTTAYNEQFF.

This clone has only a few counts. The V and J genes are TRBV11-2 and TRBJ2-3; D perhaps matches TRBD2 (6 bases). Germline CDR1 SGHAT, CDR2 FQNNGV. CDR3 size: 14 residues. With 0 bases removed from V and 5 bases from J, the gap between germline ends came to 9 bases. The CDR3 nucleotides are TGTGCCAGCAGCTTAGACGGGAGTCTAGATACGCAGTATTTT. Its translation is CASSLDGSLDTQYF.

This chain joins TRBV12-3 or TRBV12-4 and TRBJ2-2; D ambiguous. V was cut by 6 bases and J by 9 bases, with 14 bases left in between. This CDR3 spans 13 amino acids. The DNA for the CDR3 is TGTGCCAGCAGGCTCGAGGCTCATTGGGAGCTGTTTTTT. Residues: CASRLEAHWELFF.